The next 15 T cell receptor beta chains were all read from a single sample in a study of early T cells in non-severe SARS-CoV-2 infection. TCRdb redid the calling of the 5' RACE reads with MiXCR, one entry per CDR3 protein. The repertoire holds around 70,000 distinct CDR3 sequences, with 15% as singletons. Sequenced input: whole blood. Receptor source: an adult who was a healthcare worker with PCR-confirmed SARS-CoV-2 infection or an uninfected control (not recorded which).

The V and J genes are TRBV5-4 and TRBJ2-5; the D gene is possibly TRBD2 (6 bases). The CDR3 extends over 15 amino acids. Germline assignment: CDR1 SGHNT and CDR2 YYREEE (reference sequence). V lost 4 bases and J 1 base, leaving 14 bases between the germline ends. CDR3 loop: CASSGPGLAQETQYF. The CDR3 DNA sequence: TGTGCCAGCAGCGGCCCGGGACTTGCCCAAGAGACCCAGTACTTC.

The chain recombines TRBV7-2 with TRBJ1-2; no definite D call. Trimming stripped 2 bases from V and 4 bases from J, with 17 bases between. This CDR3 contains 16 residues. The V gene's germline CDR1 is SGHTA and CDR2 FQGNSA. The DNA of the CDR3 is TGTGCCAGCAGCTTATCGGCCACCGCCACCTTCTATGGCTACACCTTC. It specifies CASSLSATATFYGYTF. The variable domain in full, completed from reference TRBV7-2 and TRBJ1-2, reads GAGVSQSPSNKVTEKGKDVELRCDPISGHTALYWYRQSLGQGLEFLIYFQGNSAPDKSGLPSDRFSAERTGGSVSTLTIQRTQQEDSAVYLCASSLSATATFYGYTFGSGTRLTVV.

This clonotype has at least ten counts. J is TRBJ1-2 and V is TRBV5-1; D not certain. From germline, CDR1 is SGHRS and CDR2 YFSETQ. The CDR3 has 12 residues. V lost 6 bases, J lost 4 bases, and 10 bases lay in between. The DNA for the CDR3 is TGCGCCAGCACAAACGTGGGCTATGGCTACACCTTC. It is translated as CASTNVGYGYTF.

This clonotype was detected only a few times. This chain joins TRBV12-3 or TRBV12-4 and TRBJ1-1; 7 nucleotides match TRBD1. The CDR3 extends over 17 amino acids. Germline trimming cut 8 bases from V and 0 bases from J; bases unmatched to any gene: 15. The CDR3 protein is CASSNSLQGTVNTEAFF. As DNA, the CDR3 is TGTGCCAGCTCTAACTCCCTTCAAGGGACAGTGAACACTGAAGCTTTCTTT.

In this sample, this clonotype turned up a few times. V is TRBV24-1 and J is TRBJ2-3; unclear D gene. Germline loops: CDR1 KGHDR, CDR2 SFDVKD. The CDR3 consists of 13 residues. V was cut by 5 bases and J by 4 bases, with 9 bases left in between. CDR3 coding DNA: TGTGCCACCAGTGGCCCAGGTGCAGATACGCAGTATTTT. Its protein is CATSGPGADTQYF.

The J gene is TRBJ2-1, the V gene TRBV7-2, with D maybe TRBD2 (6 bases). Germline CDR1 is SGHTA and CDR2 is FQGNSA. This CDR3 is 16 amino acids long. Trimming took 2 bases from V and 7 from J, leaving 18 bases between them. CDR3 region: CASSLSPLAPGNEQFF. The CDR3 DNA follows: TGTGCCAGCAGCTTATCCCCACTAGCCCCGGGGAATGAGCAGTTCTTC.

This clonotype was counted between two and nine times. The chain recombines TRBV29-1 with TRBJ2-7, with no clear D. The ends were cut back, 4 bases at V and 3 bases at J, with 7 bases in the middle. The CDR3 contains 11 residues. The germline gives CDR1 SQVTM, CDR2 ANQGSEA. CDR3 nucleotides: TGCAGCGTTGCAGGCGGCTACGAGCAGTACTTC. The encoded protein is CSVAGGYEQYF.

In this sample, this clonotype turned up many times. V usage is TRBV3-1 and J usage is TRBJ1-1; 7 bases are a match to TRBD1. The CDR3 runs to 13 residues. Trimming took 7 bases from V and 13 from J; bases not matched to a gene: 15. CDR1 is LGHDT, CDR2 YNNKEL, per germline (reference sequence). This CDR3 is CASTATGMREVFF. CDR3 sequence (DNA): TGTGCCAGCACCGCGACAGGGATGCGCGAGGTTTTCTTT.

This clonotype was observed many times. The chain is built from TRBV5-6 and TRBJ2-1, with D maybe TRBD1 (6 bases). The germline V gene has CDR1 SGHDT and CDR2 YYEEEE. The CDR3 is 14 amino acids. V shed 6 bases and J shed 2 bases, with 12 bases lying between them. CDR3 sequence reads: CASNEDRTYNEQFF. The CDR3 DNA follows: TGTGCCAGCAACGAGGACAGAACCTACAATGAGCAGTTCTTC.

The chain combines TRBV7-2 with TRBJ2-7, with D hard to call. Trimming stripped 5 bases from V and 1 base from J, with 12 bases between. This CDR3 is 14 amino acids long. Germline CDR1 SGHTA, CDR2 FQGNSA. This chain's CDR3 is CASSPRSVSYEQYF. The CDR3 nucleotides read TGTGCCAGCAGCCCGAGAAGCGTTTCCTACGAGCAGTACTTC. The full variable domain, completed using reference TRBV7-2 and TRBJ2-7, is GAGVSQSPSNKVTEKGKDVELRCDPISGHTALYWYRQSLGQGLEFLIYFQGNSAPDKSGLPSDRFSAERTGGSVSTLTIQRTQQEDSAVYLCASSPRSVSYEQYFGPGTRLTVT.

This clonotype was found once. The V gene is TRBV29-1, the J gene TRBJ2-4; 9 bases are shared with TRBD2. V trimming: 4 bases; J trimming: 7 bases; junction bases outside the gene matches: 5. Germline V gene lookup returns CDR1 SQVTM and CDR2 ANQGSEA. This CDR3 is built from 13 residues. CDR3 coding DNA: TGCAGCGTTGGGGTAGCGGGGGACAACATTCAGTACTTC. Encoded protein: CSVGVAGDNIQYF.

This clonotype was seen a few times. The chain links TRBV7-2 to TRBJ2-7, with no clear D. The CDR3 extends over 13 amino acids. V gave up 5 bases and J gave up 1 base, with 9 bases separating them. The germline V gene has CDR1 SGHTA and CDR2 FQGNSA. The CDR3 sequence is CASSLHISYEQYF. The DNA for the CDR3 is TGTGCCAGCAGCCTTCATATTTCCTACGAGCAGTACTTC.

The genes are TRBV27 and TRBJ2-5; tentatively, D is TRBD1 (6 bases). Germline CDR1 MNHEY, CDR2 SMNVEV (reference sequence). The length of the CDR3 is 12 residues. V lost 9 bases, J lost 3 bases, and 11 bases lay in between. The CDR3 region is CASGAGEETQYF. CDR3 DNA: TGTGCCAGTGGGGCAGGGGAAGAGACCCAGTACTTC.

This clonotype was observed at least ten times. The genes are TRBV28 and TRBJ1-5; D is ambiguous. Trimming pared 7 bases from V and 4 bases from J, leaving 11 bases between. This CDR3 is 13 amino acids long. The germline CDR1 and CDR2 sequences are MDHEN and SYDVKM. CDR3 region: CASTGTRNQPQHF. DNA for the CDR3: TGTGCCAGCACGGGAACCCGAAATCAGCCCCAGCATTTT.

The rearrangement links TRBV6-5 to TRBJ2-5; D call uncertain. Germline V gives CDR1 MNHEY, CDR2 SVGAGI. V was trimmed by 6 bases and J by 5 bases, leaving 13 bases between them. This CDR3 is built from 13 residues. The CDR3 region has the DNA TGTGCCAGCAGACGACTGGAGCTGGAGACCCAGTACTTC. This codes for CASRRLELETQYF.